The next 31 T cell receptor beta chains were all read from a single sample in a study of T cells after yellow fever vaccination. TCRdb fed the 5' RACE reads into MiXCR, producing one record per CDR3 protein. The sample has approximately 350,000 distinct CDR3 sequences, 11% seen once. Sequencing was performed on PBMCs, taken on the day of the first yellow fever vaccination. The receptors here all came from a man younger than 35 who received the YFV17D yellow fever vaccine.

CDR3 in amino acids: CASSPDRARFLDTEAFF. The CDR3 DNA follows: TGTGCCAGCAGCCCTGACAGGGCCAGGTTCTTGGACACTGAAGCTTTCTTT. The chain is built from TRBV9 and TRBJ1-1, with 7 bases lining up with TRBD1. The V segment lost 4 bases and the J segment 3 bases; nucleotides outside the gene matches: 15. CDR1 is SGDLS and CDR2 is YYNGEE in the germline V gene. This CDR3 spans 17 amino acids.

At least ten counts were recorded for this clonotype. The CDR3 spells CASSAQAGGPNEQFF. The CDR3 coding sequence is TGTGCCAGCAGTGCGCAGGCGGGGGGGCCAAATGAGCAGTTCTTC. V gene TRBV6-1 combines with J gene TRBJ2-1, with 9 bases identical to TRBD2. Germline CDR1 reads MNHNS; CDR2 reads SASEGT. After removal of 4 bases from V and 7 bases from J, the junction contained 8 bases not matched to a gene. The length of the CDR3 is 15 residues.

This clonotype was recorded at least ten times. This sequence joins TRBV12-3 or TRBV12-4 and TRBJ2-1; perhaps TRBD2 as D (5 bases). The CDR3 covers 15 residues. V lost 3 bases to trimming and J lost 6 bases, with 15 bases between them. The CDR3 sequence is CASSLSLGEGNEQFF. The CDR3 DNA is TGTGCCAGCAGTTTGTCTCTGGGTGAGGGCAATGAGCAGTTCTTC.

On this clonotype itself: This could be a read error, since a much larger clone is one nucleotide away. This chain links TRBV27 with TRBJ2-1, with 7 positions matching TRBD2. The CDR3 loop spans 14 amino acids. Germline loops: CDR1 MNHEY, CDR2 SMNVEV (reference sequence). The ends lost 6 bases at V and 0 bases at J; junction bases unmatched: 2. The CDR3 reads CASSASGSYNEQFF. For the CDR3, the DNA is TGTGCCAGCAGCGCTAGCGGCTCCTACAATGAGCAGTTCTTC.

This chain uses TRBV29-1 with TRBJ2-5; D might be TRBD1 or TRBD2, each matching 5 bases. CDR1 and CDR2 (germline): SQVTM, ANQGSEA. The CDR3 is 12 residues long. V was pared by 4 bases and J by 4 bases, with 10 bases between. In DNA form, the CDR3 reads TGCAGCGTTGTCGGGGCGGGAGAGACCCAGTACTTC. Protein: CSVVGAGETQYF.

This clonotype was detected ten times or more. J is TRBJ2-7 and V is TRBV14, with D possibly matching TRBD2 (5 bases). Germline V gives CDR1 SGHDN, CDR2 FVKESK. The CDR3 length is 12 residues. With 5 bases removed from V and 4 bases from J, the gap between germline ends came to 9 bases. The CDR3: CASSGWEYEQYF. The DNA for the CDR3 is TGTGCCAGCAGCGGCTGGGAGTACGAGCAGTACTTC.

The chain links TRBV6-2 or TRBV6-3 to TRBJ2-1, with D uncertain. CDR3 size: 12 residues. Trimming removed 4 bases at V and 12 bases at J, with 13 bases between. CDR1 and CDR2 from the germline V gene are MNHEY and SVGEGT. This CDR3 is CASSSDTLGQFF. The CDR3 DNA follows: TGTGCCAGCAGTTCCGACACCTTAGGGCAGTTCTTC.

This clonotype was detected only a few times. The chain joins TRBV2 to TRBJ2-3, with 11 bases matching TRBD2. Germline assignment: CDR1 SNHLY and CDR2 FYNNEI. The CDR3 has 15 residues. Trimming removed 6 bases from V and 5 bases from J; junction bases left unmatched: 7. The CDR3 DNA sequence: TGTGCCAGCAGGGCACTAGCGGGGGCTGGAGATACGCAGTATTTT. This codes for CASRALAGAGDTQYF. Full variable domain (missing parts from reference TRBV2 and TRBJ2-3): EPEVTQTPSHQVTQMGQEVILRCVPISNHLYFYWYRQILGQKVEFLVSFYNNEISEKSEIFDDQFSVERPDGSNFTLKIRSTKLEDSAMYFCASRALAGAGDTQYFGPGTRLTVL.

This chain joins TRBV7-2 and TRBJ2-3, with D possibly matching TRBD1 (6 bases). The CDR3 is 15 residues long. Trimming removed 4 bases at V and 2 bases at J, with 13 bases between. The germline CDR1 and CDR2 sequences are SGHTA and FQGNSA. The CDR3 is CASSSQGWFTDTQYF. CDR3 nucleotides: TGTGCCAGCAGCTCACAGGGATGGTTCACAGATACGCAGTATTTT.

V usage is TRBV6-2 or TRBV6-3 and J usage is TRBJ2-3, with D perhaps given as TRBD1 or TRBD2 (6 bases each). Germline V gene lookup returns CDR1 MNHEY and CDR2 SVGEGT. The CDR3 loop spans 15 amino acids. The ends were cut back, 8 bases at V and 7 bases at J, with 22 bases in the middle. CDR3 loop: CASLGGRTPPHTQYF. CDR3 nucleotides: TGTGCCAGCTTAGGGGGGCGCACGCCCCCACATACGCAGTATTTT.

J is TRBJ2-5 and V is TRBV5-4; 9 nucleotides agree with TRBD2. There are 15 residues in the CDR3. Germline CDR1 is SGHNT and CDR2 is YYREEE (reference sequence). The J segment lost 4 bases and the V segment lost 1 base, leaving 5 bases of the junction unmatched. The CDR3 loop reads CASSLPLAGSETQYF. The CDR3 region has the DNA TGTGCCAGCAGCTTGCCGCTAGCGGGGTCAGAGACCCAGTACTTC.

This chain connects TRBV18 to TRBJ2-7, with TRBD1 matching over 10 bases. J was trimmed by 0 bases and V by 3 bases; bases with no gene match: 2. Per germline, CDR1 KGHSH and CDR2 LQKENI. The CDR3 sequence is 15 residues long. CDR3 region: CASSPRTGGSYEQYV. Written as DNA, the CDR3 is TGTGCCAGCTCACCGAGGACAGGGGGCTCCTACGAGCAGTACGTC.

The chain uses TRBV5-1 and TRBJ2-3; 8 positions agree with TRBD1. This CDR3 spans 17 amino acids. CDR1 and CDR2 from the germline V gene are SGHRS and YFSETQ. J was trimmed by 6 bases and V by 0 bases; bases with no gene match: 12. The CDR3 DNA follows: TGCGCCAGCAGCTTGGCCCCAGGGGGCTTGTCGGTCGATACGCAGTATTTT. This codes for CASSLAPGGLSVDTQYF. Full variable domain (outside the CDR3, taken from reference TRBV5-1 and TRBJ2-3): KAGVTQTPRYLIKTRGQQVTLSCSPISGHRSVSWYQQTPGQGLQFLFEYFSETQRNKGNFPGRFSGRQFSNSRSEMNVSTLELGDSALYLCASSLAPGGLSVDTQYFGPGTRLTVL.

This clonotype was detected a few times. This rearrangement joins TRBV12-3 or TRBV12-4 to TRBJ2-3; 8 positions match TRBD2. This CDR3 is 15 amino acids long. Losses at the gene ends were 5 bases for V and 0 bases for J; bases not matched to a gene: 4. The CDR3, as DNA: TGTGCCAGCAGTGAGCGGGGGTTTAGCACAGATACGCAGTATTTT. It translates to CASSERGFSTDTQYF.

This clonotype was detected only a few times. J is TRBJ2-1 and V is TRBV3-1; D may be TRBD2 (7 bases). The CDR3 extends over 19 amino acids. Germline V gene sequence: CDR1 LGHDT, CDR2 YNNKEL (reference sequence). V was pared by 6 bases and J by 7 bases, with 31 bases between. The CDR3 nucleotides are TGTGCCAGCAGTCCGAGATCTCGGTTGAGGGGGGGCCCTAGGAATGAGCAGTTCTTC. Protein product: CASSPRSRLRGGPRNEQFF.

This clonotype was counted only a few times. The chain combines TRBV12-3 or TRBV12-4 with TRBJ1-1, with 7 nucleotides matching TRBD1. Trimming took 3 bases from V and 4 from J; bases not matched to a gene: 5. This CDR3 contains 14 residues. The CDR3 spells CASSFWAGGTEAFF. DNA for the CDR3: TGTGCCAGCAGTTTTTGGGCAGGGGGCACTGAAGCTTTCTTT.

This clonotype has more than one count but fewer than ten. This rearrangement joins TRBV5-5 to TRBJ2-7, with a possible D match to TRBD2 (5 bases). CDR1 SGHKS and CDR2 YYEKEE come from the germline V gene (reference sequence). V was clipped by 0 bases and J by 4 bases, with 14 bases between them. This CDR3 spans 15 amino acids. DNA for the CDR3: TGTGCCAGCAGCTTGGCAGGAGGAGAAACTTACGAGCAGTACGTC. This codes for CASSLAGGETYEQYV.

At least ten counts were recorded for this clonotype. This sequence joins TRBV9 and TRBJ2-2; no clear D gene. The CDR3 contains 14 residues. Looked up from germline, CDR1 is SGDLS and CDR2 is YYNGEE. V was shortened by 4 bases and J by 8 bases, with 15 bases between the two germline ends. The CDR3 DNA is TGTGCCAGCAGCCCCCTGTTTGAGATGGGGGAGCTGTTTTTT. Encoded protein: CASSPLFEMGELFF. Full variable domain (remainder filled in from reference TRBV9 and TRBJ2-2): DSGVTQTPKHLITATGQRVTLRCSPRSGDLSVYWYQQSLDQGLQFLIQYYNGEERAKGNILERFSAQQFPDLHSELNLSSLELGDSALYFCASSPLFEMGELFFGEGSRLTVL.

In its sample, this clonotype was seen a few times. V and J are TRBV7-2 and TRBJ2-3; 8 bases fit TRBD1. The CDR3 loop spans 14 amino acids. CDR1 SGHTA and CDR2 FQGNSA come from the germline V gene. J was trimmed by 6 bases and V by 5 bases; bases with no gene match: 7. The CDR3 bases are TGTGCCAGCAGCCTGGGACAGGCTCCCGATACGCAGTATTTT. Amino acid sequence: CASSLGQAPDTQYF.

In DNA, the CDR3 is TGTGCCTGGAGTGCGGGGCCTGTAGTTGCTTTCTTT. The encoded protein is CAWSAGPVVAFF. This chain uses TRBV30 with TRBJ1-1; possibly TRBD1 for D (5 bases). This CDR3 region has 12 residues. The germline V gene has CDR1 GTSNPN and CDR2 SVGIG (reference sequence). Trimming pared 1 base from V and 11 bases from J, leaving 14 bases between.

This clonotype has just a few counts. The rearrangement joins TRBV4-2 to TRBJ2-3; D is undetermined. Germline V CDR1 and CDR2: LGHNA, YNFKEQ. The CDR3 consists of 15 residues. Trimming cost V 1 base and J 5 bases, with 13 bases left between them. The CDR3 DNA reads TGTGCCAGCAGCCAAGGTCGTGTACGAGTAGATACGCAGTATTTT. Its translation is CASSQGRVRVDTQYF.

The rearrangement uses TRBV6-2 or TRBV6-3 and TRBJ1-1, with D unresolved. CDR1 MNHEY and CDR2 SVGEGT come from the germline V gene. With 2 bases removed from V and 0 bases from J, the gap between germline ends came to 7 bases. CDR3 length equals 14 residues. CDR3 sequence (DNA): TGTGCCAGCAGTTACGTATCAGTGAACACTGAAGCTTTCTTT. Its protein is CASSYVSVNTEAFF.

This clonotype was found many times. V gene TRBV7-2 combines with J gene TRBJ1-4, with 9 positions matching TRBD1. V gave up 5 bases and J gave up 7 bases; unmatched junction bases: 5. CDR3 length: 14 residues. Germline V gene data show CDR1 as SGHTA and CDR2 as FQGNSA. DNA of the CDR3: TGTGCCAGCAGCCTGGACAGGGGCGGTGAAAAACTGTTTTTT. It codes for CASSLDRGGEKLFF.

V and J are TRBV2 and TRBJ2-4, with TRBD1 as a possible D gene (6 bases). CDR3 size: 16 residues. Deletions cut 8 bases from V and 5 bases from J, with 22 bases between. Per the germline V gene, CDR1 is SNHLY and CDR2 is FYNNEI. The CDR3 reads CASFLTTGTQENIQYF. In nucleotides, the CDR3 is TGTGCCAGCTTTTTAACCACCGGGACACAGGAAAACATTCAGTACTTC.

This clonotype was found a few times. The genes are TRBV5-1 and TRBJ2-7, with TRBD1 matching over 7 bases. Germline CDR1 and CDR2: SGHRS and YFSETQ. The CDR3 has 15 residues. After removal of 1 base from V and 5 bases from J, the junction contained 9 bases not matched to a gene. This chain's CDR3 is CASSLLPTGVDEQYF. The CDR3 region has the DNA TGCGCCAGCAGCTTGTTACCTACAGGGGTTGACGAGCAGTACTTC.

This rearrangement joins TRBV4-2 to TRBJ2-1, with 9 bases that match TRBD2. This CDR3 comprises 15 residues. Trimming cost V 4 bases and J 5 bases; bases outside gene matches: 6. Germline loops: CDR1 LGHNA, CDR2 YNFKEQ. CDR3 sequence: CASSPGRGGDNEQFF. Written as DNA, the CDR3 is TGTGCCAGCAGCCCTGGGCGGGGGGGAGACAATGAGCAGTTCTTC.

This rearrangement joins TRBV2 to TRBJ1-5; D may be TRBD1 (5 bases). The V end was cut by 3 bases, the J end by 6 bases, with 12 bases between. This CDR3 spans 14 amino acids. The germline V gene encodes CDR1 SNHLY and CDR2 FYNNEI. For the CDR3, the DNA is TGTGCCAGCAGTGAGAACGCAGGGAGTCAGCCCCAGCATTTT. Its translation is CASSENAGSQPQHF.

This clonotype was observed a single time. The V and J genes are TRBV6-2 or TRBV6-3 and TRBJ2-2; TRBD1 might be the D (6 bases). There are 16 residues in the CDR3. V shed 0 bases and J shed 6 bases, with 14 bases lying between them. Per germline, CDR1 MNHEY and CDR2 SVGEGT. The CDR3 DNA reads TGTGCCAGCAGTTACTCCCTTTACAGGGCCCCCGGGGAGCTGTTTTTT. Its translation: CASSYSLYRAPGELFF.

The V and J genes are TRBV12-3 or TRBV12-4 and TRBJ1-1, with 7 nucleotides matching TRBD1. The CDR3 has 16 residues. V lost 6 bases and J lost 2; bases outside the gene matches: 12. The CDR3 coding sequence is TGTGCCAGCAGCCTAGACAGGGACGAGTACAACACTGAAGCTTTCTTT. Translating it yields CASSLDRDEYNTEAFF.

This clonotype was detected a few times. The chain joins TRBV9 to TRBJ2-3; 7 nucleotides line up with TRBD1. The CDR3 is made up of 17 amino acids. CDR1 and CDR2 (germline): SGDLS, YYNGEE. V was pared by 0 bases and J by 1 base, with 8 bases of the junction left unmatched. CDR3 bases: TGTGCCAGCAGCGTAGCCCCCGGTGGACAGGGCACAGATACGCAGTATTTT. Its protein is CASSVAPGGQGTDTQYF.

This rearrangement joins TRBV15 to TRBJ2-1, with 10 bases lining up with TRBD2. The CDR3 spans 19 residues. Trimming removed 2 bases from V and 0 bases from J; junction bases left unmatched: 10. Germline V CDR1 and CDR2: LNHNV, YYDKDF (reference sequence). CDR3 amino acids: CATSRPRLAGQSSYNEQFF. The CDR3, as DNA: TGTGCCACCAGCAGACCACGACTAGCGGGTCAGAGCTCCTACAATGAGCAGTTCTTC. Full variable domain (missing parts from reference TRBV15 and TRBJ2-1): DAMVIQNPRYQVTQFGKPVTLSCSQTLNHNVMYWYQQKSSQAPKLLFHYYDKDFNNEADTPDNFQSRRPNTSFCFLDIRSPGLGDTAMYLCATSRPRLAGQSSYNEQFFGPGTRLTVL.